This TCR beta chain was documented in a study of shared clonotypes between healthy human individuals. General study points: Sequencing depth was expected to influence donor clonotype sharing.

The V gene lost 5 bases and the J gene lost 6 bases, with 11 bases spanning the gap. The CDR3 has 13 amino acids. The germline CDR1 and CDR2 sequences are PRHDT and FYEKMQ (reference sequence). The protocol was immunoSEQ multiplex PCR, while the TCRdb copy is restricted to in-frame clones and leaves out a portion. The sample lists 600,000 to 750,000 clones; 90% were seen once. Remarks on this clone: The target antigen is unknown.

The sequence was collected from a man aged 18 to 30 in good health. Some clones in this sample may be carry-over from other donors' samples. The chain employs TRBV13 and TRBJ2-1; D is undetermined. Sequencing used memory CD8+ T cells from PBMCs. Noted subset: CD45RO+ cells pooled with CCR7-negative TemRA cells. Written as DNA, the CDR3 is TGTGCCAGCAGCCCCCCCGTGGGCAATGAGCAGTTCTTC. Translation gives CASSPPVGNEQFF.